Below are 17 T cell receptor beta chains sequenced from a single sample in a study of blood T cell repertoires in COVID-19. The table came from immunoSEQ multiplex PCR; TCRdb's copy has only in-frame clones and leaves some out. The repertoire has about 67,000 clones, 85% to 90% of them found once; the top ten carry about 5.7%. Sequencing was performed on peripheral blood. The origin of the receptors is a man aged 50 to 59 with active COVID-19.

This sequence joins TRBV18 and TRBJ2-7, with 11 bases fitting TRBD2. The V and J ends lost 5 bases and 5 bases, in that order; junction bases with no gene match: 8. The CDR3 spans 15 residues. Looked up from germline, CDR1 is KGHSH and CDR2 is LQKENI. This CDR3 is CASSVTSGRGNEQYF. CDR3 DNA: TGTGCCAGCTCAGTTACTAGCGGGAGAGGGAACGAGCAGTACTTC.

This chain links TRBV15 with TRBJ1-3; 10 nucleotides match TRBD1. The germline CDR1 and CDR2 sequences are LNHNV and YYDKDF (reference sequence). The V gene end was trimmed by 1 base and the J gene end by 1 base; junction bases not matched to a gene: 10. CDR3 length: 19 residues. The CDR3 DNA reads TGTGCCACCAGCAGAGGGCCGGGACAGGGGATTCTGTCTGGAAACACCATATATTTT. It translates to CATSRGPGQGILSGNTIYF.

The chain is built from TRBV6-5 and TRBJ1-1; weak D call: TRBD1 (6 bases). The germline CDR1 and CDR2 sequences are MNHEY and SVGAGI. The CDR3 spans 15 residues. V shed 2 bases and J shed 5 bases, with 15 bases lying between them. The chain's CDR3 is CASSYGGGRATEAFF. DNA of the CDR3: TGTGCCAGCAGTTACGGAGGGGGGAGGGCGACTGAAGCTTTCTTT.

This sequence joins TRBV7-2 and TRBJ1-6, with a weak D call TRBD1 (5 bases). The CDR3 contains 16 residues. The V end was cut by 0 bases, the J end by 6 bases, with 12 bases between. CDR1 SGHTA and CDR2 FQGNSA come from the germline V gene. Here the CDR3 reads CASSLARGRLNSPLHF. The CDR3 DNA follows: TGTGCCAGCAGCTTAGCGCGGGGCCGGCTTAATTCACCCCTCCACTTT.

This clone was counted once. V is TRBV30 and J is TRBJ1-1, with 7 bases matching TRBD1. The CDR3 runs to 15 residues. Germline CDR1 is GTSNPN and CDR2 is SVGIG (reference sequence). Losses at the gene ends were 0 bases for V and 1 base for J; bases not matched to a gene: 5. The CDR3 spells CAWSVGDRENTEAFF. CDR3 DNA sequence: TGTGCCTGGAGTGTAGGGGACAGAGAGAACACTGAAGCTTTCTTT. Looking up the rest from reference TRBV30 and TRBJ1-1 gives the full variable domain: SQTIHQWPATLVQPVGSPLSLECTVEGTSNPNLYWYRQAAGRGLQLLFYSVGIGQISSEVPQNLSASRPQDRQFILSSKKLLLSDSGFYLCAWSVGDRENTEAFFGQGTRLTVV.

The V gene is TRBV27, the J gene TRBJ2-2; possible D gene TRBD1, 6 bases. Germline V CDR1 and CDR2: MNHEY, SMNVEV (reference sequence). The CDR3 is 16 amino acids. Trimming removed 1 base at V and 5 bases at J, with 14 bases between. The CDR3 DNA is TGTGCCAGCAGTTTATTACAGGGAAGGGGGACCGGGGAGCTGTTTTTT. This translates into CASSLLQGRGTGELFF.

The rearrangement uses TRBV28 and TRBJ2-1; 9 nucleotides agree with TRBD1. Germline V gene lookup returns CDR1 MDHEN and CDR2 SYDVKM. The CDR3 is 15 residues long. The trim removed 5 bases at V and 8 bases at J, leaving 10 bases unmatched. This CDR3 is CASSPRDRVPDEQFF. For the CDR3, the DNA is TGTGCCAGCAGTCCCCGGGACAGGGTCCCCGATGAGCAGTTCTTC.

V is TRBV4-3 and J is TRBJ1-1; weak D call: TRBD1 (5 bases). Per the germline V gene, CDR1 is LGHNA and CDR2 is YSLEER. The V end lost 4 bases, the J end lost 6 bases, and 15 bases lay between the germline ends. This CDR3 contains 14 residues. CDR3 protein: CASSLRAGGAEAFF. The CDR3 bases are TGCGCCAGCAGCCTTAGGGCGGGGGGGGCTGAAGCTTTCTTT.

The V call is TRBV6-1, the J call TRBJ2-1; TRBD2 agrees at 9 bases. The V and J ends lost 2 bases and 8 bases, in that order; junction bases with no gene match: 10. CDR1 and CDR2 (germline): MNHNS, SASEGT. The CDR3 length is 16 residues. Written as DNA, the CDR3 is TGTGCCAGCAGTGAAAAGATGGTGGTAGCGGGAGATGAGCAGTTCTTC. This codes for CASSEKMVVAGDEQFF.

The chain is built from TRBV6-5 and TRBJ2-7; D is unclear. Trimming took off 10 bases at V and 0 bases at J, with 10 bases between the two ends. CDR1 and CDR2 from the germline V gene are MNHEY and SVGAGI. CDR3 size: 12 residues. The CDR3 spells CAIPTSSYEQYF. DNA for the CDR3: TGTGCCATACCCACATCCTCCTACGAGCAGTACTTC.

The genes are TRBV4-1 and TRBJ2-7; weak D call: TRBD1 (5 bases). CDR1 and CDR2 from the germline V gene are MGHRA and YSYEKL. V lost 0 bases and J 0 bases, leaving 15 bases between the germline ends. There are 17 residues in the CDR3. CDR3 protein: CASSQELGASFSYEQYF. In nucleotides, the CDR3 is TGCGCCAGCAGCCAAGAATTAGGGGCTTCCTTCTCCTACGAGCAGTACTTC.

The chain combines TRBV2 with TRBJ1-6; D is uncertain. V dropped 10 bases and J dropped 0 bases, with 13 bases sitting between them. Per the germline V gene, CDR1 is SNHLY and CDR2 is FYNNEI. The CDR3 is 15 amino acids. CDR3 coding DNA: TGTGCCAACCAACGCGAGAGCTCCTATAATTCACCCCTCCACTTT. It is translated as CANQRESSYNSPLHF.

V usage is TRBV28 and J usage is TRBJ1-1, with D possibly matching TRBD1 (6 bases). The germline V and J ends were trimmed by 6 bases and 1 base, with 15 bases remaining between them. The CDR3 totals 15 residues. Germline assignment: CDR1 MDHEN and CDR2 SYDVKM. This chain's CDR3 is CASRNWTAQNTEAFF. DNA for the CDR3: TGTGCCAGCAGGAACTGGACAGCACAGAACACTGAAGCTTTCTTT.

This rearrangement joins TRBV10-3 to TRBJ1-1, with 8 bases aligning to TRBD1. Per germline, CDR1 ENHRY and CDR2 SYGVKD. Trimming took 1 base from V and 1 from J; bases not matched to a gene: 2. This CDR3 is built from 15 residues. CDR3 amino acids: CAISELDRENTEAFF. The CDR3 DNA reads TGTGCCATCAGTGAGTTGGACAGGGAGAACACTGAAGCTTTCTTT.

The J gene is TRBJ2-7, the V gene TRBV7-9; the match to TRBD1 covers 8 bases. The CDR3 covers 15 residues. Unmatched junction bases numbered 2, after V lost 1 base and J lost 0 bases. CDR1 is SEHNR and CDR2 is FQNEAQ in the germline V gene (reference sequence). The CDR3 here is CASSLDGQGSYEQYF. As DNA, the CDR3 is TGTGCCAGCAGCTTAGATGGACAGGGCTCCTACGAGCAGTACTTC. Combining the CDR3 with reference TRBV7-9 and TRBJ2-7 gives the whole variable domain DTGVSQNPRHKITKRGQNVTFRCDPISEHNRLYWYRQTLGQGPEFLTYFQNEAQLEKSRLLSDRFSAERPKGSFSTLEIQRTEQGDSAMYLCASSLDGQGSYEQYFGPGTRLTVT.

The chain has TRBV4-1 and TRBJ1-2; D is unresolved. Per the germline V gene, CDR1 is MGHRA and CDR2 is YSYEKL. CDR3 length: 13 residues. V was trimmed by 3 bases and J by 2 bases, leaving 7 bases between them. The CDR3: CASSQNTNYGYTF. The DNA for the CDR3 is TGCGCCAGCAGCCAGAACACGAACTATGGCTACACCTTC.

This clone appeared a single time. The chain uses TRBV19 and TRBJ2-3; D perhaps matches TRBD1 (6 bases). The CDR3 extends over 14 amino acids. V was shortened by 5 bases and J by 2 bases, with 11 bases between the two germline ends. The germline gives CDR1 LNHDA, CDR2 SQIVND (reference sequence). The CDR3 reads CASSRRQATDTQYF. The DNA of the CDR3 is TGTGCCAGTAGTCGAAGACAGGCCACAGATACGCAGTATTTT.